The 14 T cell receptor beta chains below all came from one sample that was sequenced in a study of cytomegalovirus exposure and HLA in healthy donors. The primer mix had 60 Vbeta and 13 Jbeta primers. TCRdb's table, derived via immunoSEQ multiplex PCR, lists solely in-frame clones and lacks some. Here the sample spans a few hundred thousand clones, 80% to 90% being singletons. Sequencing was carried out using PBMCs. Receptors originate from a woman aged 40 to 50 in good health and CMV-seropositive.

The V gene is TRBV4-3, the J gene TRBJ1-2; no definite D call. This CDR3 spans 15 amino acids. The V end lost 1 base, the J end lost 4 bases, and 13 bases lay between the germline ends. Germline assignment: CDR1 LGHNA and CDR2 YSLEER. The CDR3 DNA reads TGCGCCAGCAGCCAAGCTTCGGCAGAGGCCTATGGCTACACCTTC. It codes for CASSQASAEAYGYTF.

This clone was recorded a few times. The CDR3 here is CATSSWFVHEDRPQETQYF. DNA of the CDR3: TGTGCCACCAGCAGCTGGTTTGTTCACGAGGACAGGCCCCAAGAGACCCAGTACTTC. The chain joins TRBV15 to TRBJ2-5, with TRBD1 matching 7 bases. Losses at the gene ends were 3 bases for V and 1 base for J; bases not matched to a gene: 17. Germline-derived CDR1 and CDR2 are LNHNV and YYDKDF (reference sequence). The CDR3 consists of 19 residues. Variable domain in full (rest from reference TRBV15 and TRBJ2-5): DAMVIQNPRYQVTQFGKPVTLSCSQTLNHNVMYWYQQKSSQAPKLLFHYYDKDFNNEADTPDNFQSRRPNTSFCFLDIRSPGLGDTAMYLCATSSWFVHEDRPQETQYFGPGTRLLVL.

The chain is built from TRBV9 and TRBJ1-3; possibly TRBD1 for D (5 bases). Germline V lookup: CDR1 SGDLS, CDR2 YYNGEE. The length of the CDR3 is 12 residues. Deletions cut 7 bases from V and 2 bases from J, with 7 bases between. The CDR3: CASQGAGNTIYF. DNA for the CDR3: TGTGCCAGCCAGGGTGCTGGAAACACCATATATTTT.

The chain couples TRBV27 to TRBJ2-1, with D perhaps TRBD2 (6 bases). There are 14 residues in the CDR3. V was pared by 5 bases and J by 14 bases, with 22 bases between. CDR1 MNHEY and CDR2 SMNVEV come from the germline V gene (reference sequence). The CDR3 DNA is TGTGCCAGCAGTGTATTTGGGACTCCCTGGTTAAAGTTCTTC. Translation gives CASSVFGTPWLKFF.

The rearrangement links TRBV14 to TRBJ1-1; TRBD1 agrees at 8 bases. CDR1 SGHDN and CDR2 FVKESK come from the germline V gene. V shed 6 bases and J 2 bases; nucleotides not matched to a gene: 5. The CDR3 contains 14 residues. This chain's CDR3 is CASSRTGLNTEAFF. The CDR3 region has the DNA TGTGCCAGCAGTCGGACAGGGCTAAACACTGAAGCTTTCTTT. Full variable domain (remainder filled in from reference TRBV14 and TRBJ1-1): EAGVTQFPSHSVIEKGQTVTLRCDPISGHDNLYWYRRVMGKEIKFLLHFVKESKQDESGMPNNRFLAERTGGTYSTLKVQPAELEDSGVYFCASSRTGLNTEAFFGQGTRLTVV.

The J gene is TRBJ2-7, the V gene TRBV7-9; TRBD1 matches 7 bases. J was trimmed by 1 base and V by 5 bases; bases with no gene match: 2. This CDR3 contains 13 residues. Germline V CDR1 and CDR2: SEHNR, FQNEAQ (reference sequence). This chain's CDR3 is CASSQTGSYEQYF. CDR3 bases: TGTGCCAGCAGCCAGACAGGGTCCTACGAGCAGTACTTC.

V gene TRBV2 combines with J gene TRBJ2-1, with 11 positions matching TRBD2. Germline V gene lookup returns CDR1 SNHLY and CDR2 FYNNEI. V gave up 3 bases and J gave up 13 bases; unmatched junction bases: 8. This CDR3 region has 14 residues. This CDR3 is CASSDDRLAGRQFF. CDR3 nucleotide sequence: TGTGCCAGCAGTGATGATAGACTAGCGGGACGACAGTTCTTC.

The genes are TRBV7-3 and TRBJ2-7; the match to TRBD1 covers 10 bases. From germline, CDR1 is SGHTA and CDR2 FQGTGA. With 5 bases clipped from V and 4 bases from J, the junction kept 5 bases outside the gene matches. The CDR3 is 14 amino acids. The DNA for the CDR3 is TGTGCCAGCAGCAACCGGACAGGGGGATACGAGCAGTACTTC. It specifies CASSNRTGGYEQYF.

This rearrangement joins TRBV7-6 to TRBJ1-1, with D hard to call. This CDR3 is 13 amino acids long. V was clipped by 5 bases and J by 0 bases, with 7 bases between them. Looked up from germline, CDR1 is SGHVS and CDR2 is FNYEAQ. The CDR3 nucleotides are TGTGCCAGCAGCCTAAGATTGAACACTGAAGCTTTCTTT. Amino acids: CASSLRLNTEAFF.

The gene calls are TRBV2 and TRBJ2-6, with D perhaps TRBD2 (6 bases). CDR1 SNHLY and CDR2 FYNNEI come from the germline V gene. This CDR3 is 16 amino acids long. V was pared by 5 bases and J by 4 bases, with 15 bases between. CDR3 protein: CASSYRGGGGANVLTF. The CDR3 nucleotides read TGTGCCAGCAGTTATCGGGGAGGAGGGGGGGCCAACGTCCTGACTTTC.

V and J are TRBV6-1 and TRBJ2-7; 10 bases fit TRBD1. Germline CDR1 reads MNHNS; CDR2 reads SASEGT. The CDR3 is 15 amino acids. V dropped 7 bases and J dropped 7; count of bases not matched to a gene: 13. The CDR3 is CASTELGQGVGEQYF. The CDR3 DNA reads TGTGCCAGCACCGAACTTGGACAGGGGGTGGGTGAGCAGTACTTC.

This clone has more than one count but fewer than ten. V gene TRBV28 combines with J gene TRBJ2-1; D gene uncertain. V was pared by 7 bases and J by 4 bases, with 8 bases between. This CDR3 is 12 amino acids long. Germline CDR1 is MDHEN and CDR2 is SYDVKM. In nucleotides, the CDR3 is TGTGCCAGCATGGCAGGTTACAATGAGCAGTTCTTC. Protein: CASMAGYNEQFF. Drawing the rest from reference TRBV28 and TRBJ2-1, the complete variable domain is DVKVTQSSRYLVKRTGEKVFLECVQDMDHENMFWYRQDPGLGLRLIYFSYDVKMKEKGDIPEGYSVSREKKERFSLILESASTNQTSMYLCASMAGYNEQFFGPGTRLTVL.

The rearrangement uses TRBV27 and TRBJ1-1, with 8 bases lining up with TRBD1. CDR1 and CDR2 (germline): MNHEY, SMNVEV (reference sequence). The J segment lost 5 bases and the V segment lost 6 bases, leaving 8 bases of the junction unmatched. The CDR3 is made up of 14 amino acids. CDR3 sequence reads: CASSPGGGWTEAFF. CDR3 coding DNA: TGTGCCAGCAGCCCAGGGGGCGGGTGGACTGAAGCTTTCTTT.

This chain links TRBV11-2 with TRBJ2-4, with TRBD2 matching over 9 bases. Germline-derived CDR1 and CDR2 are SGHAT and FQNNGV. With V trimmed by 0 bases and J by 0 bases, 9 bases remained unmatched. The CDR3 has 19 amino acids. The chain's CDR3 is CASSLDASGTQLAKNIQYF. CDR3 DNA: TGTGCCAGCAGCTTAGACGCTAGCGGGACCCAACTAGCCAAAAACATTCAGTACTTC.